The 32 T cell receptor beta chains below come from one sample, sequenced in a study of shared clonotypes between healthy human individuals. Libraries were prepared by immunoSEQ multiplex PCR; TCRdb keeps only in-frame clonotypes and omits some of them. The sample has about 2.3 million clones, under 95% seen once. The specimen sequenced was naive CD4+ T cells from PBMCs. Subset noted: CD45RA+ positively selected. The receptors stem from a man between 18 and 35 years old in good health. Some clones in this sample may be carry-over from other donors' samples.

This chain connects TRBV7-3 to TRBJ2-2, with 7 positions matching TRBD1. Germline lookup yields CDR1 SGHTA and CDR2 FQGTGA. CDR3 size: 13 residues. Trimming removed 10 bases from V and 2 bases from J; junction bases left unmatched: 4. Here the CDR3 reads CATRQGNTGELFF. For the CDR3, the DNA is TGTGCCACCAGACAGGGAAACACCGGGGAGCTGTTTTTT.

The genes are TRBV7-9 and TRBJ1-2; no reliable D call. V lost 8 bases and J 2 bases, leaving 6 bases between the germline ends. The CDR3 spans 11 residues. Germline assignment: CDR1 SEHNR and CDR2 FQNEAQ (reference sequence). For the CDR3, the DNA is TGTGCCAGCGGAGGGAACTATGGCTACACCTTC. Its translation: CASGGNYGYTF.

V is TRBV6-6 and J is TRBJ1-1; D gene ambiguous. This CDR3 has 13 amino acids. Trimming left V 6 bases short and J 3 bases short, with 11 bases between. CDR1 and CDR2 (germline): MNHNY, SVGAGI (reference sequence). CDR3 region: CASSVSGDTEAFF. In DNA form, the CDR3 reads TGTGCCAGCAGCGTCTCTGGTGACACTGAAGCTTTCTTT.

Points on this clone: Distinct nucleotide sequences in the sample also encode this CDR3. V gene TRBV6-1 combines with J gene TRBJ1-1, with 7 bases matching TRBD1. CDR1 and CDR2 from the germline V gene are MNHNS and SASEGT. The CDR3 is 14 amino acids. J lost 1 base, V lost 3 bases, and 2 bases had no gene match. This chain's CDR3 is CASSEGTANTEAFF. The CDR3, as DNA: TGTGCCAGCAGTGAGGGGACAGCGAACACTGAAGCTTTCTTT.

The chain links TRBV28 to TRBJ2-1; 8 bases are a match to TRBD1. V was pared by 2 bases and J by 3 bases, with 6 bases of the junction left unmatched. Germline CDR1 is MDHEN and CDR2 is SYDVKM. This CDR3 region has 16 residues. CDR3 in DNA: TGTGCCAGCAGTTTACCTGGACAGGGTAACTACAATGAGCAGTTCTTC. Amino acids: CASSLPGQGNYNEQFF.

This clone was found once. The CDR3 DNA follows: TGTGCCAGCAGACACGGGAGGTTAGCGAACACCGGGGAGCTGTTTTTT. Translating it yields CASRHGRLANTGELFF. The gene calls are TRBV11-2 and TRBJ2-2, with TRBD2 identical over 7 bases. The germline V gene has CDR1 SGHAT and CDR2 FQNNGV. Losses at the gene ends were 6 bases for V and 0 bases for J; bases not matched to a gene: 7. This CDR3 spans 16 amino acids.

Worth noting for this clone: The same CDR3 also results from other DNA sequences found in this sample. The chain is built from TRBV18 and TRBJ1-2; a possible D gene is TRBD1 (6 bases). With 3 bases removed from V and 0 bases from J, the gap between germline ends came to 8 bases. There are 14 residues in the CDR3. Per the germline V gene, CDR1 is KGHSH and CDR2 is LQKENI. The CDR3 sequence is CASSPGAANYGYTF. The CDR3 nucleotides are TGTGCCAGCTCACCGGGGGCCGCTAACTATGGCTACACCTTC.

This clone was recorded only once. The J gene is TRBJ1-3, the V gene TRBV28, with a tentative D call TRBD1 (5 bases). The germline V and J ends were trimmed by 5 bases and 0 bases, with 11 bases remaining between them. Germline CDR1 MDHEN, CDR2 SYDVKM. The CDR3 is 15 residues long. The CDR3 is CASSTVGGSGNTIYF. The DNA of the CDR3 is TGTGCCAGCAGTACGGTGGGGGGCTCTGGAAACACCATATATTTT.

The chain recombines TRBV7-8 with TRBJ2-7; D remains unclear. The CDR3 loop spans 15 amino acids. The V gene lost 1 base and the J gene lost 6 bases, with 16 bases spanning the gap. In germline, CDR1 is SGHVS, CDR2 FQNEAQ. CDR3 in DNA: TGTGCCAGCAGCTTAGGGCATCCATCGATCTTCGAGCAGTACTTC. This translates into CASSLGHPSIFEQYF.

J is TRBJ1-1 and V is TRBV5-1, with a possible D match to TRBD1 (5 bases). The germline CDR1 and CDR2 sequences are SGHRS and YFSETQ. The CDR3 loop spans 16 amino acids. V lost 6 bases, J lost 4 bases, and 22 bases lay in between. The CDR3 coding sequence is TGCGCCAGCACAGGATCGGGGGTGGCCCTTGGCACTGAAGCTTTCTTT. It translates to CASTGSGVALGTEAFF.

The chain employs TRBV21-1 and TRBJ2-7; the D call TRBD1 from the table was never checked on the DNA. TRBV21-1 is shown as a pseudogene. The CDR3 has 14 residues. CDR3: CASTRTGQGYEQYF. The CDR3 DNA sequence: TGTGCCAGCACCCGGACAGGACAGGGGTACGAGCAGTACTTC.

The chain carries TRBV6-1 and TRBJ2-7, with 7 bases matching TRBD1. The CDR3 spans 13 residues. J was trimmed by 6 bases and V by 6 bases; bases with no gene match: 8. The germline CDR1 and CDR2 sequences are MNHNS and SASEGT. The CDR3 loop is CASSGQAFGEQYF. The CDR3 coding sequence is TGTGCCAGCAGCGGACAGGCCTTCGGCGAGCAGTACTTC.

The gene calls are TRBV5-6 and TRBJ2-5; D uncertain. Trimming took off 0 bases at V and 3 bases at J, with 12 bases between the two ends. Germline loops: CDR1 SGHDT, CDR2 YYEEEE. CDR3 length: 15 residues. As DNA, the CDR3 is TGTGCCAGCAGCTTGGTGGCAGAGCCAAAAGAGACCCAGTACTTC. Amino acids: CASSLVAEPKETQYF. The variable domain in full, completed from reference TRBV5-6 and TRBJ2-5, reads DAGVTQSPTHLIKTRGQQVTLRCSPKSGHDTVSWYQQALGQGPQFIFQYYEEEERQRGNFPDRFSGHQFPNYSSELNVNALLLGDSALYLCASSLVAEPKETQYFGPGTRLLVL.

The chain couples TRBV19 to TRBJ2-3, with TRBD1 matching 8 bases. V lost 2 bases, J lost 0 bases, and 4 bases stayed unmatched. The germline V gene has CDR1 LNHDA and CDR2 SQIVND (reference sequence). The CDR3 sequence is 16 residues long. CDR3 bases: TGTGCCAGTAGTATAACGGGACAGGCGAGCACAGATACGCAGTATTTT. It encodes CASSITGQASTDTQYF.

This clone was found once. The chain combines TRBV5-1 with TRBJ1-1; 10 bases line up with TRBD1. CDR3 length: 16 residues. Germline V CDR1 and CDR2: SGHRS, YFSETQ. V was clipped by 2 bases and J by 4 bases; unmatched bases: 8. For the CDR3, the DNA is TGCGCCAGCAGCTTAGGAACCGGGACAGGGGCCACTGAAGCTTTCTTT. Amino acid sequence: CASSLGTGTGATEAFF.

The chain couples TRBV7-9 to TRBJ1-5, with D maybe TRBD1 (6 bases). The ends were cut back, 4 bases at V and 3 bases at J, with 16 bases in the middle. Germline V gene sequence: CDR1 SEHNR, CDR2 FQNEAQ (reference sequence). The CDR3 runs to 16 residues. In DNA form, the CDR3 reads TGTGCCAGCAGCTCGGAACCACAGGGATACAATCAGCCCCAGCATTTT. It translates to CASSSEPQGYNQPQHF.

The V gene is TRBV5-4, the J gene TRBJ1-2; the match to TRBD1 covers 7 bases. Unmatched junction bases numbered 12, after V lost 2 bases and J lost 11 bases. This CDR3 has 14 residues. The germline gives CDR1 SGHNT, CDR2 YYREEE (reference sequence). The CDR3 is CASSLGGESHGYTF. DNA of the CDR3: TGTGCCAGCAGCTTAGGGGGCGAGTCTCACGGTTACACCTTC.

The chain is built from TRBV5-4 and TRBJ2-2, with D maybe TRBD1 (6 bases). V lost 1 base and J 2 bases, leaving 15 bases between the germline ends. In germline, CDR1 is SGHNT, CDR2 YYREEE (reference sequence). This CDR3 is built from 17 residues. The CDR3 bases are TGTGCCAGCAGCTTGTTCCGGGACACCAGAAACACCGGGGAGCTGTTTTTT. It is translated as CASSLFRDTRNTGELFF.

In nucleotides, the CDR3 is TGCGCCAGCAGCGAAGGGGGGACCTCTGGAAACACCATATATTTT. Translating it yields CASSEGGTSGNTIYF. The V gene is TRBV5-1, the J gene TRBJ1-3, with a possible D match to TRBD1 (6 bases). The CDR3 is made up of 15 amino acids. V gave up 4 bases and J gave up 0 bases, with 11 bases separating them. Germline V gives CDR1 SGHRS, CDR2 YFSETQ.

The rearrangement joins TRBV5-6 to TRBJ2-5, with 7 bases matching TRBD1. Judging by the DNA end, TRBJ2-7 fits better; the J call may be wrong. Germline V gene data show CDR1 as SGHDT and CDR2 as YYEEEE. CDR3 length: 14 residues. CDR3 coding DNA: TGTGCCAGCAGCTTACTAGGACAGGCTAACGAGCAGTACTTC. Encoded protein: CASSLLGQANEQYF.

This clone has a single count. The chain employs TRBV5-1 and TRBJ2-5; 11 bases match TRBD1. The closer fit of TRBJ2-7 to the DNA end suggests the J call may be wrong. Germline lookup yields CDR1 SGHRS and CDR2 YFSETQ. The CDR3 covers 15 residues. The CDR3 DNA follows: TGCGCCAGCAGCTTGAGGGACAGGGGGAGCTACGAGCAGTACTTC. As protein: CASSLRDRGSYEQYF.

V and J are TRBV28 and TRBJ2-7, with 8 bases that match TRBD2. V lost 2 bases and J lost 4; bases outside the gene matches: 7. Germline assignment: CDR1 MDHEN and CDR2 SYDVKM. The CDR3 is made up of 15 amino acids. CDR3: CASSLRSGSRYEQYF. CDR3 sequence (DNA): TGTGCCAGCAGTTTAAGAAGCGGGAGTAGATACGAGCAGTACTTC.

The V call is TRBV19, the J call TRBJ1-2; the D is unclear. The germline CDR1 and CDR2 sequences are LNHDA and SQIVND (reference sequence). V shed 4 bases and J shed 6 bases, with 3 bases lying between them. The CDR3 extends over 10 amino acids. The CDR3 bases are TGTGCCAGTAGTAGCGATGGCTACACCTTC. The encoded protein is CASSSDGYTF.

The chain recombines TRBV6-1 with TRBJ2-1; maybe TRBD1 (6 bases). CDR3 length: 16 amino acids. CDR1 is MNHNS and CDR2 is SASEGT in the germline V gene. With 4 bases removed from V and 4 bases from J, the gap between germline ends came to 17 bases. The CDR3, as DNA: TGTGCCAGCAGTGGACGCCAGGGGACGGATTACAATGAGCAGTTCTTC. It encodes CASSGRQGTDYNEQFF.

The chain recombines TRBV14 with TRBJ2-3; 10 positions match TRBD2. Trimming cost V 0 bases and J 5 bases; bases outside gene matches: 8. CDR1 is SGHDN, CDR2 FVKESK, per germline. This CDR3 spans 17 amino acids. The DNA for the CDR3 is TGTGCCAGCAGCCAAGAAGGTCTAGCGGGAGTGGGAGATACGCAGTATTTT. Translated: CASSQEGLAGVGDTQYF. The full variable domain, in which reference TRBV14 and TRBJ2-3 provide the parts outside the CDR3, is EAGVTQFPSHSVIEKGQTVTLRCDPISGHDNLYWYRRVMGKEIKFLLHFVKESKQDESGMPNNRFLAERTGGTYSTLKVQPAELEDSGVYFCASSQEGLAGVGDTQYFGPGTRLTVL.

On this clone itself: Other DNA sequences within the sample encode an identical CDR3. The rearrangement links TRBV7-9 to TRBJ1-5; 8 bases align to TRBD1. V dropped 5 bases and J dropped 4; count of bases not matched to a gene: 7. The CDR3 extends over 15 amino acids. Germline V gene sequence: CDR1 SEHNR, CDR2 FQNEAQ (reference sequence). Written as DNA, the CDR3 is TGTGCCAGCAGCCTTGGACAGGGCAGGAATCAGCCCCAGCATTTT. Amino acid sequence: CASSLGQGRNQPQHF.

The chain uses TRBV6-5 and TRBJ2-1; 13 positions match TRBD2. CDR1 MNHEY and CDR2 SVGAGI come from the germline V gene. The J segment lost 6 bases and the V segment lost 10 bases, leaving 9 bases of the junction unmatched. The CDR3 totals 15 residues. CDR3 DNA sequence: TGTGCCACGAGGACTAGCGGGAGTGCGGGCAATGAGCAGTTCTTC. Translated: CATRTSGSAGNEQFF.

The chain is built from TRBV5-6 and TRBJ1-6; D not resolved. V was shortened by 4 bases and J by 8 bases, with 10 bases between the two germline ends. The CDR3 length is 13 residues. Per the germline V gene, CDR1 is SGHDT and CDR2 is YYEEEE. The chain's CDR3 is CASSVNFDSPLHF. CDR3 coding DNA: TGTGCCAGCAGCGTGAACTTCGATTCACCCCTCCACTTT.

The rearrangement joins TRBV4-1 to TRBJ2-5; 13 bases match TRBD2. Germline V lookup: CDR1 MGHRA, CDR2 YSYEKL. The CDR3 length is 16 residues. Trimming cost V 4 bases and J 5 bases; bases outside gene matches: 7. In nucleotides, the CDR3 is TGCGCCAGCAGCCTCATGGGACTAGCGGGAAGGGAGACCCAGTACTTC. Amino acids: CASSLMGLAGRETQYF.

The CDR3 sequence: CASGWGAYEQYF. The CDR3 nucleotides read TGTGCCAGCGGTTGGGGAGCTTACGAGCAGTACTTC. The chain combines TRBV6-6 with TRBJ2-7; tentatively, D is TRBD2 (5 bases). CDR1 is MNHNY, CDR2 SVGAGI, per germline (reference sequence). V was trimmed by 8 bases and J by 4 bases, leaving 12 bases between them. The CDR3 consists of 12 residues.

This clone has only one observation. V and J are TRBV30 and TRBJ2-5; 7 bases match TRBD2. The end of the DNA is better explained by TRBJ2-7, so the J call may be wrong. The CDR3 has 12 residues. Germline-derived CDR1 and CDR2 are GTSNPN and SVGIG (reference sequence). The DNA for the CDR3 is TGTGCCTGGAGCTGGACTAGCTACGAGCAGTACTTC. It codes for CAWSWTSYEQYF.

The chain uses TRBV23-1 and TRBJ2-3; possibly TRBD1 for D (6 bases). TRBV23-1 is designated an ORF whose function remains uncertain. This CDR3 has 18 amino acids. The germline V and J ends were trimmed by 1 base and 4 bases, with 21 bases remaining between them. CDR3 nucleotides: TGCGCCAGCAGTCAATGCGCCTTTTTACCGAGGACAGCAGATACGCAGTATTTT. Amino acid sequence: CASSQCAFLPRTADTQYF.